This entry features one T cell receptor (beta chain) sequence. This clone was found once. Its antigen remains unidentified. No quality values exist for individual bases; no much larger clone is one base distant. The data stem from a study of cytomegalovirus exposure and HLA in healthy donors (dated 2017 in TCRdb). Notes on the research overall: According to an earlier analysis of a few hundred of the donors, 150 million to 200 million T cells yielded 100 million or so unique TCR beta sequences and about 300 Gb of sequence data. Genome-wide SNP genotypes for about 65% of the 666 donors were used in a later genetic analysis, which treated that subset as a discovery cohort. About 5 DR-DQ haplotypes were handled as single units for association and clustering, since linkage in the cohort was strong. The study aimed to test whether cataloging public T cell receptors could reveal signatures of past pathogen exposure. Every repertoire in the discovery cohort had been generated on one and the same sequencing platform. The T cell repertoires of under 700 subjects were profiled by immunosequencing and related to cytomegalovirus serostatus. Roughly 290 gigabases of sequencing data and roughly 81 million unique TCR sequences made up an early release that covered approximately 650 HLA-typed donors. Along with the approximately 620-subject first cohort, a separate validation cohort of over 90 different subjects was used. Donor age, sex, ethnicity and CMV serostatus were compiled together with the repertoire data. Class I and class II HLA loci were covered by the typing at four-digit resolution. Typing coverage varied by locus: about 620-640 donors for A, B, C, DRB1 and DQB1; about 520 for DQA1; 606 for DPA1; fewer than 480 for DPB1. To predict cytomegalovirus infection status, the study brought together high-throughput TCR immunosequencing, statistical association of individual TCRs with disease status, and machine learning. The later analysis used no new phenotypic data to find candidate immune exposures, relying instead on TCR beta sequences and their occurrence across donors. Of the approximately 400 genotyped donors, 65% to 90% were placed in the genetic ancestry cluster associated with self-reported Caucasian donors. On average, roughly 240,000 unique TCR beta nucleotide sequences were sequenced per donor among 398 genotyped donors of the cohort, with roughly 18% of those sequences being non-productive. To decide whether each TCR beta V gene segment behaved as functional or pseudogenic, an earlier analysis of some 600 of the donors relied on high-throughput TCR beta sequencing. In a later analysis, previously published TCR beta repertoires from more than 500 donors were re-analyzed and high-resolution HLA genotyping was added so that TCR occurrence patterns could be studied.

From a lookup of the germline V gene (reference sequence), CDR1 and CDR2 are GTSNPN and SVGIG. The CDR3, from cysteine to phenylalanine, totals 13 residues. Kept here is only the CDR3 DNA, which spans 39 bases and is read in frame from base 1. V and J lose 3 bases and 4 bases, and a span of 10 bases separates them. Libraries were built with the immunoSEQ multiplex PCR assay. For the multiplex PCR, a mixture combining 60 forward primers for TCR Vbeta segments and 13 reverse primers for TCR Jbeta segments was used. A multiplex PCR assay on genomic DNA amplified the CDR3 region of rearranged TCR beta genes. The amplified TCR beta libraries were sequenced on the Illumina HiSeq System as 87-base-pair reads. Under the source paper's analysis protocol: In a later analysis, tens of millions of unique TCR beta chains were counted across the 650 to 700 repertoires, and about 10 million of these chains were shared by at least two donors. To remove PCR and sequencing errors, raw reads were error-corrected and collapsed into unique sequences using a nearest-neighbor algorithm that merged closely related sequences. V, D and J gene segments were assigned by aligning CDR3 sequences to IMGT reference sequences. For a sequence to be retained, a match of at least six nucleotides was required to both a V gene segment and a J gene segment. Rearrangements were classified as productive when the CDR3 lacked stop codons and remained in frame with V and J, and all other rearrangements were classified as non-productive. Following IMGT convention, CDR3 was defined as the stretch from the second conserved V-encoded cysteine up to the conserved J-encoded phenylalanine. Sequences without an unambiguous match to a single V gene segment were excluded from the earlier analysis of over 500 of the donors. An earlier analysis of 500 to 600 of the donors classified V segments as functional when productive rearrangements were above 56.7% and as segregating when the standard deviation between donors was above 5%. A statistical classification framework was built to diagnose cytomegalovirus status from the catalog of TCR beta chain sequences. In a later analysis, V and J genes were assigned by comparing TCR nucleotide sequences against IMGT/GENE-DB human TR gene sequences. In a later analysis, CDR3 sequences and most-parsimonious VDJ recombination scenarios were assigned using the TCRdist pipeline. In a later analysis, every TCR beta chain was defined by the combination of its CDR3 amino acid sequence and its V-gene family, and reads without a unique V-gene family were dropped. In a later analysis, 450 to 600 highly shared, low-generation-probability nucleotide sequences were removed to address suspected cross-contamination and a sequencing artifact. In a later analysis, a clonal expansion index for each public chain was calculated from normalized within-repertoire ranks of inferred template counts. A later analysis computed generation probabilities with a VDJ recombination model fitted to out-of-frame rearrangements, and checked the results against IGoR. In a later analysis, TCR-TCR, TCR-HLA and TCR-CMV co-occurrence was scored with hypergeometric tests, and a repertoire-size bias correction was applied to TCR pairs. In a later analysis, false discovery rates were estimated by permuting HLA or CMV assignments 20 times. In a later analysis, co-occurring TCRs were grouped with DBSCAN, and TCRdist sequence similarity was added when clustering was performed within HLA-allele-positive subsets. Repertoires with fewer than 30,000 or more than 120,000 public chains, plus five repertoires with anomalous nucleotide sharing, were excluded from co-occurrence clustering. TCRdb holds this immuneACCESS table with in-frame rearrangements only. Some clones are missing; in checked studies, unresolved V genes explain under half, and the rest has no known cause. That table is the source of V, J and clone size, and D and trimming were worked out from the DNA. Counted in this sample were some 140,000 clones; roughly 78% of them appeared once. The ten top clones hold about 6.8% of the sample.

Study-wide conclusions, independent of this receptor: In both the original and validation cohorts, the classifier was reported to diagnose cytomegalovirus status with high specificity and sensitivity. A later analysis found that HLA-associated TCR beta chains were more clonally expanded and had lower generation probabilities than equally common non-associated chains. CMV serostatus was the only immune exposure information available for the cohort. Roughly uniform sequencing depth across donors was assumed in presence/absence analyses, although this assumption may not hold. HLA typing was unavailable for some donors at each locus, so association tests used only the typed subset. In a later analysis, most CMV-associated TCR beta chains were found to appear HLA-restricted, with HLA associations seemingly driven largely by CMV exposure. In the study, around 150 TCR beta chains were listed as associated with cytomegalovirus. Because counts were too low, about 17 rarely observed V segments, including chromosome 9 orphons, were excluded from the earlier analysis of fewer than 650 of the donors. V-gene and J-gene trimming of TCR beta chains was associated with a missense DCLRE1C variant in a later genetic analysis, and the association was replicated in an independent cohort. Because the 87-base-pair reads could not distinguish some IMGT-functional V segments, including TRBV6-2 and TRBV6-3, those segments were excluded. A later analysis associated around 16,000 TCR beta sequences with specific HLA alleles at a false discovery rate of 0.05. Only TCR beta chains were sequenced in this cohort, and the absence of alpha or paired-chain data limited detectable features. A cluster of highly shared sequence variants was judged likely to represent a technical artifact of the sequencing pipeline. It was suggested by the authors that the approach could potentially be generalized to other disease states and immunological phenotypes. Three of the identified cytomegalovirus-associated TCR beta chains were confirmed in vitro to be specific for cytomegalovirus antigens. Correlated functional status among segregating V segments might reflect linkage disequilibrium, but an unknown experimental factor could not be ruled out. In a later analysis, several top co-occurrence clusters were reported to appear linked to parvovirus B19, influenza, CMV and Epstein-Barr virus. Broadly in line with IMGT annotations, most TCR beta V segments showed up in productive rearrangements about 87% or about 30% of the time in an earlier analysis of 587 of the donors. When HLA alleles, especially DR and DQ, strongly co-occurred, attributing TCR associations to individual alleles was difficult. A later genetic analysis reported fewer N-insertions in productive TCRs among donors in an Asian-associated ancestry cluster than the roughly 700-donor mean. According to a later analysis, TCR association rates differed among HLA loci, with DRB1 alleles showing the most associated TCRs and HLA-C alleles showing the fewest. A further reported finding was that TCR beta sequences accurately predicted the HLA-A and HLA-B alleles for most subjects in the first cohort. Most TCR sequences were observed very rarely across donors, whereas some public TCRs were present in many individuals.

The cohort comprised hundreds of healthy bone marrow donors. Cohort members were all nominally healthy when sampled, although unrecorded immune exposures were likely present. The donor was CMV seropositive and was included in the group of 289 seropositive cohort members. Every donor gave a peripheral blood sample, and the peripheral blood mononuclear cells from that sample were used for TCR beta sequencing. Genomic DNA extraction from the blood cell samples was performed with the Qiagen DNeasy Blood Extraction Kit. The sequenced sample consisted of PBMCs. The clonotype originates from a man aged 35 to 55 in good health and CMV-seropositive. The V and J segments used are TRBV30 and TRBJ1-5; TRBD1 might be the D gene, on 6 matching bases. The CDR3 reads CAWSGQKNQPQHF. The nucleotides read TGTGCCTGGAGCGGACAGAAAAATCAGCCCCAGCATTTT.